A single sample is the source of the 27 T cell receptor beta chains below, sequenced in a study of identical twins. TCRdb reanalysed the 5' RACE reads using MiXCR and keeps one entry per CDR3 protein. The profile covers roughly 280,000 distinct CDR3 sequences, with around 9.7% appearing a single time and around 7.1% taken by the ten largest. Another study also made use of these data, one on yellow fever vaccine responses in identical twins.

Material for sequencing was CD8+ T cells sorted from blood. These receptors came from a woman in her late teens or twenties in good health.

This clonotype was seen ten or more times. This chain joins TRBV28 and TRBJ2-7; TRBD2 aligns across 13 bases. The junction had 8 bases not matched to a gene; V was cut back by 6 bases and J by 3 bases. In germline, CDR1 is MDHEN, CDR2 SYDVKM. The CDR3 sequence is 16 residues long. CDR3 in amino acids: CASSPGLAGENYEQYF. The CDR3 DNA reads as TGTGCCAGCAGCCCTGGACTAGCGGGAGAAAACTACGAGCAGTACTTC.

This rearrangement joins TRBV18 to TRBJ2-2; D perhaps matches TRBD1 (6 bases). This CDR3 is 17 amino acids long. V gave up 3 bases and J gave up 2 bases, with 16 bases separating them. Germline V gene sequence: CDR1 KGHSH, CDR2 LQKENI. CDR3 nucleotides: TGTGCCAGCTCACCTCGCCGGGACACGATAAACACCGGGGAGCTGTTTTTT. It codes for CASSPRRDTINTGELFF.

A few counts support this clonotype. The chain uses TRBV7-6 and TRBJ2-1, with a possible D match to TRBD2 (6 bases). This CDR3 has 16 residues. With 5 bases removed from V and 5 bases from J, the gap between germline ends came to 19 bases. The germline gives CDR1 SGHVS, CDR2 FNYEAQ. The CDR3 coding sequence is TGTGCCAGCAGCAATGTCAGCTGGACTATAGACAATGAGCAGTTCTTC. This translates into CASSNVSWTIDNEQFF.

V usage is TRBV20-1 and J usage is TRBJ2-1; perhaps TRBD1 as D (5 bases). CDR1 and CDR2 from the germline V gene are DFQATT and SNEGSKA (reference sequence). This CDR3 has 13 residues. The V end was cut by 2 bases, the J end by 12 bases, with 17 bases between. The CDR3 bases are TGCAGTGCTAGACCGTGGGGCGCTACGGGGCAGTTCTTC. It is translated as CSARPWGATGQFF.

Ten or more counts support this clonotype. The gene calls are TRBV6-2 or TRBV6-3 and TRBJ2-7; D is undetermined. V dropped 8 bases and J dropped 6 bases, with 11 bases sitting between them. The CDR3 is made up of 11 amino acids. CDR1 MNHEY and CDR2 SVGEGT come from the germline V gene. CDR3 bases: TGTGCCAGCGGACCTATTGTCGAGCAGTACTTC. Encoded protein: CASGPIVEQYF.

This clonotype was seen ten or more times. The CDR3 loop is CASSYSQGGQETQYF. The CDR3 DNA reads as TGTGCCAGCAGTTACTCCCAGGGCGGTCAAGAGACCCAGTACTTC. The chain carries TRBV6-5 and TRBJ2-5; D possibly corresponds to TRBD1 (5 bases). The V end was cut by 0 bases, the J end by 2 bases, with 10 bases between. The germline V gene encodes CDR1 MNHEY and CDR2 SVGAGI. The CDR3 spans 15 residues.

This clonotype was counted between two and nine times. This rearrangement joins TRBV4-3 to TRBJ2-1; the match to TRBD2 covers 8 bases. This CDR3 spans 16 amino acids. CDR1 and CDR2 (germline): LGHNA, YSLEER. Trimming cost V 3 bases and J 2 bases; bases outside gene matches: 6. This CDR3 is CASSQGVSGTYNEQFF. The CDR3 nucleotides are TGCGCCAGCAGCCAGGGGGTTAGCGGGACCTACAATGAGCAGTTCTTC.

This clonotype was seen at least ten times. The chain employs TRBV19 and TRBJ2-2; D call uncertain. This CDR3 has 13 amino acids. Germline CDR1 LNHDA, CDR2 SQIVND (reference sequence). V lost 2 bases, J lost 5 bases, and 6 bases lay in between. This CDR3 is CASSILTTGELFF. Written as DNA, the CDR3 is TGTGCCAGTAGTATACTGACTACCGGGGAGCTGTTTTTT.

There are a few counts of this clonotype. J is TRBJ2-7 and V is TRBV12-3 or TRBV12-4; D unclear. The CDR3 extends over 15 amino acids. Between the trimmed V and J ends, which lost 5 bases and 6 bases, there was a span of 20 bases. This CDR3 is CASSRAVERVSEQYF. The CDR3 nucleotides read TGTGCCAGCAGTAGGGCGGTGGAGAGAGTCAGCGAGCAGTACTTC.

The chain joins TRBV5-5 to TRBJ2-7, with no clear D. V was cut by 4 bases and J by 0 bases, with 11 bases left in between. Germline CDR1 SGHKS, CDR2 YYEKEE (reference sequence). This CDR3 region has 14 residues. The CDR3 region is CASSVYFGSYEQYF. CDR3 in DNA: TGTGCCAGCAGCGTTTATTTCGGCTCCTACGAGCAGTACTTC.

The genes are TRBV4-3 and TRBJ2-7; either TRBD1 or TRBD2 may fit D (6 bases each). V shed 3 bases and J shed 4 bases, with 22 bases lying between them. The CDR3 sequence is 17 residues long. Germline CDR1 and CDR2: LGHNA and YSLEER. The chain's CDR3 is CASSHSRPGAGLYEQYF. In DNA form, the CDR3 reads TGCGCCAGCAGCCACTCGCGTCCGGGGGCCGGATTATACGAGCAGTACTTC.

This clonotype was detected ten times or more. The chain is built from TRBV6-5 and TRBJ2-1, with 13 bases matching TRBD2. J was trimmed by 5 bases and V by 2 bases; bases with no gene match: 0. Per germline, CDR1 MNHEY and CDR2 SVGAGI. The CDR3 consists of 15 residues. The CDR3 DNA sequence: TGTGCCAGCAGTTACGGACTAGCGGGGGACAATGAGCAGTTCTTC. Its translation is CASSYGLAGDNEQFF.

This rearrangement joins TRBV7-9 to TRBJ1-4; D not certain. This CDR3 region has 13 residues. V was shortened by 0 bases and J by 8 bases, with 7 bases between the two germline ends. Germline V gene lookup returns CDR1 SEHNR and CDR2 FQNEAQ (reference sequence). Here the CDR3 DNA reads TGTGCCAGCAGCTTAGCTTTAGAAGAAAAACTGTTTTTT. This encodes CASSLALEEKLFF.

In its sample, this clonotype was seen a few times. The chain employs TRBV11-2 and TRBJ2-3; maybe TRBD2 (6 bases). In germline, CDR1 is SGHAT, CDR2 FQNNGV. The CDR3 is 18 residues long. The V gene lost 4 bases and the J gene lost 4 bases, with 24 bases spanning the gap. CDR3 DNA sequence: TGTGCCAGCAGCTCCTGGGGCGTAGTGGCGGGGCTCGCAGATACGCAGTATTTT. This codes for CASSSWGVVAGLADTQYF.

This clonotype was counted ten times or more. CDR3 in amino acids: CASSQLAYNEQFF. The CDR3 nucleotides are TGTGCCAGCAGCCAACTAGCCTACAATGAGCAGTTCTTC. The chain has TRBV6-1 and TRBJ2-1; weak D call: TRBD2 (5 bases). V was pared by 6 bases and J by 2 bases, with 8 bases between. Germline CDR1 is MNHNS and CDR2 is SASEGT. This CDR3 region has 13 residues.

This clonotype came up many times. The CDR3 region has the DNA TGTGCCAGCAGTCAGAACACTGAAGCTTTCTTT. Encoded protein: CASSQNTEAFF. The V gene is TRBV28, the J gene TRBJ1-1; D unclear. V was cut by 5 bases and J by 1 base, with 2 bases left in between. This CDR3 is 11 amino acids long. Germline loops: CDR1 MDHEN, CDR2 SYDVKM. Using reference TRBV28 and TRBJ1-1 for the parts outside the CDR3, the full variable domain is DVKVTQSSRYLVKRTGEKVFLECVQDMDHENMFWYRQDPGLGLRLIYFSYDVKMKEKGDIPEGYSVSREKKERFSLILESASTNQTSMYLCASSQNTEAFFGQGTRLTVV.

V gene TRBV2 combines with J gene TRBJ2-7, with a tentative D call TRBD1 (6 bases). The V and J ends lost 7 bases and 1 base respectively, with 11 bases between them. This CDR3 is 13 amino acids long. Germline V lookup: CDR1 SNHLY, CDR2 FYNNEI. CDR3 DNA: TGTGCCAGCATAGGACAGCTGTCCTACGAGCAGTACTTC. This sequence encodes CASIGQLSYEQYF.

This clonotype was detected a few times. V is TRBV7-6 and J is TRBJ2-6, with 7 bases aligning to TRBD1. Per the germline V gene, CDR1 is SGHVS and CDR2 is FNYEAQ. V was pared by 0 bases and J by 0 bases, with 2 bases of the junction left unmatched. The CDR3 covers 17 residues. CDR3 nucleotide sequence: TGTGCCAGCAGCTTAGCGCAGGGGGACTCTGGGGCCAACGTCCTGACTTTC. This encodes CASSLAQGDSGANVLTF.

In this sample, this clonotype turned up a few times. The rearrangement links TRBV29-1 to TRBJ2-1; 7 bases are shared with TRBD2. From germline, CDR1 is SQVTM and CDR2 ANQGSEA. J gave up 3 bases and V 3 bases, and 11 bases lay outside the gene matches. The CDR3 has 16 amino acids. The CDR3 bases are TGCAGCGTTGATTGGGGAGGGAGGGAGATCTACAATGAGCAGTTCTTC. Translated, it gives CSVDWGGREIYNEQFF.

This chain links TRBV9 with TRBJ1-1; 7 nucleotides agree with TRBD1. Germline trimming cut 0 bases from V and 3 bases from J; bases unmatched to any gene: 2. Germline V gives CDR1 SGDLS, CDR2 YYNGEE. The CDR3 consists of 14 residues. CDR3 sequence: CASSVGDSYTEAFF. DNA of the CDR3: TGTGCCAGCAGCGTAGGGGACAGTTACACTGAAGCTTTCTTT.

This clonotype has a handful of counts. The genes are TRBV5-5 and TRBJ1-5; the match to TRBD1 covers 9 bases. V lost 4 bases to trimming and J lost 6 bases; unmatched junction nucleotides: 5. Germline CDR1 reads SGHKS; CDR2 reads YYEKEE (reference sequence). The CDR3 sequence is 14 residues long. CDR3 DNA: TGTGCCAGCAGCACCACAGGGGGCTTTCAGCCCCAGCATTTT. Its protein product is CASSTTGGFQPQHF.

This clonotype was seen repeatedly, ten times or more. The rearrangement links TRBV7-9 to TRBJ2-7; D might be TRBD2 (6 bases). This CDR3 contains 14 residues. V lost 1 base and J 3 bases, leaving 10 bases between the germline ends. Germline CDR1 is SEHNR and CDR2 is FQNEAQ (reference sequence). CDR3 loop: CASSLGSGGYEQYF. The CDR3 bases are TGTGCCAGCAGCTTAGGGTCCGGGGGCTACGAGCAGTACTTC.

V gene TRBV11-2 combines with J gene TRBJ2-7; 11 nucleotides line up with TRBD2. The CDR3 runs 14 residues. Germline trimming cut 10 bases from V and 2 bases from J; bases unmatched to any gene: 7. Germline V gives CDR1 SGHAT, CDR2 FQNNGV. Here the CDR3 DNA reads TGTGCCACCGAGACTAGCGGGGCTGCCTACGAGCAGTACTTC. It encodes CATETSGAAYEQYF.

This clonotype showed up just a few times. This chain connects TRBV5-1 to TRBJ2-1, with TRBD2 matching 7 bases. In germline, CDR1 is SGHRS, CDR2 YFSETQ. Germline trimming cut 3 bases from V and 8 bases from J; bases unmatched to any gene: 11. This CDR3 is built from 15 residues. The CDR3 sequence is CASSSGVRGMYEQFF. CDR3 DNA: TGCGCCAGCAGCTCGGGGGTGCGGGGGATGTATGAGCAGTTCTTC. The entire variable domain, with the rest obtained from reference TRBV5-1 and TRBJ2-1, is as follows: KAGVTQTPRYLIKTRGQQVTLSCSPISGHRSVSWYQQTPGQGLQFLFEYFSETQRNKGNFPGRFSGRQFSNSRSEMNVSTLELGDSALYLCASSSGVRGMYEQFFGPGTRLTVL.

This clonotype was recorded a few times. The chain links TRBV7-8 to TRBJ2-1, with D possibly TRBD1 on 5 matching bases. Germline V gene sequence: CDR1 SGHVS, CDR2 FQNEAQ. The V and J ends lost 7 bases and 9 bases respectively, with 22 bases between them. The CDR3 loop spans 15 amino acids. Here the CDR3 DNA reads TGTGCCAGCATCCCTGGGGCTAGTGGTCGAGTTGAGCAGTTCTTC. Protein: CASIPGASGRVEQFF.

This clonotype was counted a few times. V gene TRBV11-2 combines with J gene TRBJ2-7; the D is unclear. CDR3 length: 13 residues. CDR1 SGHAT and CDR2 FQNNGV come from the germline V gene. V gave up 5 bases and J gave up 1 base, with 9 bases separating them. The CDR3 coding sequence is TGTGCCAGCAGCCCCCCCATGTCCTACGAGCAGTACTTC. This encodes CASSPPMSYEQYF.

The genes are TRBV7-9 and TRBJ2-3; D is unclear. The germline CDR1 and CDR2 sequences are SEHNR and FQNEAQ (reference sequence). The CDR3 extends over 10 amino acids. V lost 4 bases, J lost 8 bases, and 4 bases lay in between. The CDR3 coding sequence is TGTGCCAGCAGCTCCGGTACGCAGTATTTT. The encoded protein is CASSSGTQYF.